This T cell receptor beta chain is drawn from a study of radiation and T cells in renal cell carcinoma. Findings and limits, study-wide: Baseline intratumoral clonotype presence is unknown without pretreatment biopsies. In blood, top tumor clones expanded by 2 weeks, shrinking by 4.

This CDR3 region has 11 residues. In germline, CDR1 is SGHDT, CDR2 YYEEEE. V was trimmed by 2 bases and J by 9 bases, leaving 7 bases between them. Data came from immunoSEQ multiplex PCR; TCRdb stores just in-frame clones and leaves some out. The table has 120,000 to 150,000 clones, around 88% seen once. Remarks on this clone: Antigen unknown.

As for time point: blood 4 weeks post-SBRT, at nephrectomy. Treatment described: 15 Gy SBRT to primary tumor, nephrectomy 4 weeks later. Nephrectomy followed 15 Gy stereotactic body radiation by 4 weeks. Blood was sampled at baseline, 2 weeks and 4 weeks after SBRT. Sequenced here: blood, sampled from a patient whose treatment included radiotherapy and nephrectomy. The clonotype originates from a woman in her 50s with renal cell carcinoma. The gene calls are TRBV5-6 and TRBJ2-3; possible D gene TRBD1, 6 bases. Written as DNA, the CDR3 is TGTGCCAGCAGCTTCGGACAGACGCAGTATTTT. It yields the protein CASSFGQTQYF.